What follows is one T cell receptor beta chain and its context. Antigen specificity is unknown. Donors consisted of healthy bone marrow donors. The PCR contained 60 Vbeta and 13 Jbeta primers. Assay used: immunoSEQ multiplex PCR; TCRdb lists only in-frame clones, some missing. The sample data list about 200,000 clones. This CDR3 has 15 amino acids. V lost 2 bases to trimming and J lost 5 bases; unmatched junction nucleotides: 5. Germline V gives CDR1 MNHEY, CDR2 SMNVEV (reference sequence). This sample was taken from a study of cytomegalovirus exposure and HLA in healthy donors. Study-wide results and caveats: Most subjects had HLA-A and HLA-B alleles reportedly predicted accurately by TCR beta sequences. Most TCR sequences were rare, but some public TCRs occurred in many donors.

This sequence originates from a boy younger than 18 in good health and CMV-seronegative. V is TRBV27 and J is TRBJ1-4; 7 nucleotides match TRBD1. Sequencing used PBMCs. CDR3 in DNA: TGTGCCAGCAGTTTAATGACAGGGATAAATGAAAAACTGTTTTTT. This gives the protein CASSLMTGINEKLFF. The whole variable domain, filled in from reference TRBV27 and TRBJ1-4, reads EAQVTQNPRYLITVTGKKLTVTCSQNMNHEYMSWYRQDPGLGLRQIYYSMNVEVTDKGDVPEGYKVSRKEKRNFPLILESPSPNQTSLYFCASSLMTGINEKLFFGSGTQLSVL.